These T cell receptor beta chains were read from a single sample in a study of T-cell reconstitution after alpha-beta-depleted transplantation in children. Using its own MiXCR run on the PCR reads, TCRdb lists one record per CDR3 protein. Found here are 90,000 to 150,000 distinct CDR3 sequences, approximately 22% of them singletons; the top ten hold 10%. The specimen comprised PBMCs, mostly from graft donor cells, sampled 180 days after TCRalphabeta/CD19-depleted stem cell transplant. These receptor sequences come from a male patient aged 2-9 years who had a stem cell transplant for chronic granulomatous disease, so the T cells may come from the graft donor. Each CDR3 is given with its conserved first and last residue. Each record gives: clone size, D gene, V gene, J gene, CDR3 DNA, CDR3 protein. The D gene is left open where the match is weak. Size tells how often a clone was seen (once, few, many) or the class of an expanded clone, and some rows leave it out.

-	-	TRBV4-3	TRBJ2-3	TGCGCCAGCAGCCAAGCCGGAGATACGCAGTATTTT	CASSQAGDTQYF
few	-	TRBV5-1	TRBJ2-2	TGCGCCAGCTGGAAGGGGTCGGGAGCCGGGGAGCTGTTTTTT	CASWKGSGAGELFF
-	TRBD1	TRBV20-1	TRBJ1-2	TGCAGTGCTTCTACTGGACAGGGAAATGGCTACACCTTC	CSASTGQGNGYTF
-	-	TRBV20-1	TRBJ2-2	TGCAGTGCTAAATCCGGGACACCGGGTGGCGGGGAGCTGTTTTTT	CSAKSGTPGGGELFF
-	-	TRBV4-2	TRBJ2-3	TGTGCCAGCAGCCAACATACGCAGTATTTT	CASSQHTQYF
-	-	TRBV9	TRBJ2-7	TGTGCCAGCAGCGTAGCTTCGGCTTACGAGCAGTACTTC	CASSVASAYEQYF
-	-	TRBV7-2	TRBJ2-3	TGTGCCAGCAGCAAAAACCCCGGAGATACGCAGTATTTT	CASSKNPGDTQYF
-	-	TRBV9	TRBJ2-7	TGTGCCAGCAGCCCATGGGTTGACAGGGAGCAGTACTTC	CASSPWVDREQYF
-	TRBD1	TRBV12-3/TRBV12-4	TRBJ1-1	TGTGCCAGCAACCTAGGTTTGGGACAGGGAAGCGCTGAAGCTTTCTTT	CASNLGLGQGSAEAFF
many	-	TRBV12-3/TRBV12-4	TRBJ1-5	TGTGCCAGCAGCCAGGACACAGGGCGGCCCCAGCATTTT	CASSQDTGRPQHF
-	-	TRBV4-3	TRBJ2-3	TGCGCCAGCAGCGAGAGATTAGCGGATACGCAGTATTTT	CASSERLADTQYF
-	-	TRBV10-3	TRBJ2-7	TGTGCCATCAGCCTCGGCAGGGACGAGCAGTACTTC	CAISLGRDEQYF
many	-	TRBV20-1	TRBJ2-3	TGCAGTGCCACCCGGTGGGAAGTTATCAAGACAGATACGCAGTATTTT	CSATRWEVIKTDTQYF
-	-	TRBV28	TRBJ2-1	TGTGCCAGCTCGAAGGAGGGCGTTGAGCAGTTCTTC	CASSKEGVEQFF
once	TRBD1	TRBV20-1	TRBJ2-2	TGCAGTGCTAGAGATCTGACAACAGGGGGTGACACCGGGGAGCTGTTTTTT	CSARDLTTGGDTGELFF
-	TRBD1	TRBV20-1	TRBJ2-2	TGCAGTGCTAGCTCGCGACAGGGTTGGACCGGGGAGCTGTTTTTT	CSASSRQGWTGELFF
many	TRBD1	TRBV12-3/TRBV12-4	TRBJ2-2	TGTGCCAGCAGACAGGGACAGAGCACCGGGGAGCTGTTTTTT	CASRQGQSTGELFF
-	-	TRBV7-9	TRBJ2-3	TGTGCCAGCAGCTTAGGGGCAGGGATCGGGGCAGATACGCAGTATTTT	CASSLGAGIGADTQYF
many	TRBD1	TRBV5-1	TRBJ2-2	TGCGCCAGCAGCTTGCGGGCAGGGGGCCTGAACACCGGGGAGCTGTTTTTT	CASSLRAGGLNTGELFF
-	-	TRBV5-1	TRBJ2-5	TGCGCCAGCAGCTGGGGGACATTCCAAGAGACCCAGTACTTC	CASSWGTFQETQYF
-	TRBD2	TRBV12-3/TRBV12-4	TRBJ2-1	TGTGCCAGTGCGGGAGGGCCCTACAATGAGCAGTTCTTC	CASAGGPYNEQFF
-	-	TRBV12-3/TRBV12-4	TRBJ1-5	TGTGCCAGCAGCCGGGCCAGTTACAATCAGCCCCAGCATTTT	CASSRASYNQPQHF
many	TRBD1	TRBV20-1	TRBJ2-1	TGCAGTGCTAGACAGGGGGCTAATGAGCAGTTCTTC	CSARQGANEQFF
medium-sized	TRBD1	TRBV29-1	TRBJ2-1	TGCAGCGTGACAACAGGGGTCTTATACAATGAGCAGTTCTTC	CSVTTGVLYNEQFF
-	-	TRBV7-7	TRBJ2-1	TGTGCCAGCAGCTTAAGGTCTAGCTCCTACAATGAGCAGTTCTTC	CASSLRSSSYNEQFF
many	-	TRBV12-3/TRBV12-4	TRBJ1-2	TGTGCCAGCAGTCCCACCTTGGGTGGAGGCTACACCTTC	CASSPTLGGGYTF
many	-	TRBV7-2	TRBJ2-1	TGTGCCAGCAGCTTAGGCAGGGTCACCTACAATGAGCAGTTCTTC	CASSLGRVTYNEQFF
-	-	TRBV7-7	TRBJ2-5	TGTGCCAGCAGCTTAGTGGGGGCGCAGGGAGAGACCCAGTACTTC	CASSLVGAQGETQYF
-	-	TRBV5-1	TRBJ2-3	TGCGCCAGCAGCGGAAGGCCAGATACGCAGTATTTT	CASSGRPDTQYF
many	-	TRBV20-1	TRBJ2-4	TGCAGTGCTAGCGTTTCAGGGCTGAACATTCAGTACTTC	CSASVSGLNIQYF
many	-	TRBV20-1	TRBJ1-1	TGCAGTGCTAAGACGCTCGGGGGCGCGGACACTGAAGCTTTCTTT	CSAKTLGGADTEAFF
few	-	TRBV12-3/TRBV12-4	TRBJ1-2	TGTGCCAGCAGTTTTGGGGAGTACTATGGCTACACCTTC	CASSFGEYYGYTF
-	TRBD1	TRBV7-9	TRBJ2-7	TGTGCCAGCAGCTCGACAGGGGGCCCTAGCTCCTACGAGCAGTACTTC	CASSSTGGPSSYEQYF
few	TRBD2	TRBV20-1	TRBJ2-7	TGCAGTGCTCCCACCGGGACTAGGACTTACGAGCAGTACTTC	CSAPTGTRTYEQYF
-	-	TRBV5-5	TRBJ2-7	TGTGCCAGCAGTTTCCGTTCGGGCTACGAGCAGTACTTC	CASSFRSGYEQYF
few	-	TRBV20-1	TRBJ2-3	TGCAGTGCTAACCCCGGATCCCCGCACACAGATACGCAGTATTTT	CSANPGSPHTDTQYF
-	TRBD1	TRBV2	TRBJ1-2	TGTGCCAGCATCAGGACAGGGGGCTTAACTAACTATGGCTACACCTTC	CASIRTGGLTNYGYTF
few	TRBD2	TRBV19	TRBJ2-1	TGTGCCAGTAGCCGGACTAGCGGGAGCCTATACAATGAGCAGTTCTTC	CASSRTSGSLYNEQFF
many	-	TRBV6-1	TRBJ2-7	TGTGCCAGCAGTGACGACAGGCTGTTCGACGAGCAGTACTTC	CASSDDRLFDEQYF
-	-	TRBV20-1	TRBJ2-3	TGCAGTGGCCAGGGGACTACAGATACGCAGTATTTT	CSGQGTTDTQYF
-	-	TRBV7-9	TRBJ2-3	TGTGCCAGCAGCTCTCGGGGTACTCCTGCTAGCACAGATACGCAGTATTTT	CASSSRGTPASTDTQYF
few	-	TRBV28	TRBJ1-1	TGTGCCAGCAGTTTAGTACAGAAGAACACTGAAGCTTTCTTT	CASSLVQKNTEAFF
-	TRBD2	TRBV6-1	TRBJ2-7	TGTGCCAGCAGCGCTCTAGCGGGAGGGCCGCGAGAGCAGTACTTC	CASSALAGGPREQYF